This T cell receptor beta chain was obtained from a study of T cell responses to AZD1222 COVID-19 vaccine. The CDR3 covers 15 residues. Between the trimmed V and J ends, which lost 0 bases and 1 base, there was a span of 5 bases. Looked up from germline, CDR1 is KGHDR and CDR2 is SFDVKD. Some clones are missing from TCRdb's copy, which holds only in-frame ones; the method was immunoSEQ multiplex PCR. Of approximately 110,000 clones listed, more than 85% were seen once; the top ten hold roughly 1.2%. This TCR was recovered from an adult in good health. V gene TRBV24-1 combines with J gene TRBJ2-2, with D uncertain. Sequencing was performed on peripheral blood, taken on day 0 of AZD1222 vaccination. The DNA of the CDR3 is TGTGCCACCAGTGATTTGCACGGGAACACCGGGGAGCTGTTTTTT. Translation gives CATSDLHGNTGELFF.